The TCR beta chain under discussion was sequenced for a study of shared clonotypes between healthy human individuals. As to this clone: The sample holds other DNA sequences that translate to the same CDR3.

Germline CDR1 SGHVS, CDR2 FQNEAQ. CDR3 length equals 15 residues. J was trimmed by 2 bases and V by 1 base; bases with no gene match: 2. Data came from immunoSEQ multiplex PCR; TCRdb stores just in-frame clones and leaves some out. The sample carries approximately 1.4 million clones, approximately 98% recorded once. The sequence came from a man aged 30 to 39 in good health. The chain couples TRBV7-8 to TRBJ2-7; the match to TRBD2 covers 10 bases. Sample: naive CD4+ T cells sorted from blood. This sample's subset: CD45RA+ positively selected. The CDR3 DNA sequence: TGTGCCAGCAGCTTAGGACTAGCGGGTACCTACGAGCAGTACTTC. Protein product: CASSLGLAGTYEQYF.